These T cell receptor beta chains were read from a single sample in a study of CD8 T cells in ankylosing spondylitis. TCRdb passed the 5' RACE reads through MiXCR, listing each CDR3 protein once. The sample has about 92,000 distinct CDR3 sequences, 8.8% seen once. The sample taken for sequencing was blood, either unsorted or a sorted T cell fraction (not recorded which). These receptors were collected from a male donor with ankylosing spondylitis or in good health (not recorded which). CDR3s leave out the opening cysteine and the closing phenylalanine or tryptophan.

v_gene	j_gene	CDR3aa
TRBV3-1	TRBJ2-1	ASSQPRTGGYNEQF
TRBV12-3/TRBV12-4	TRBJ2-3	ASSPSGGRTDTQY
TRBV3-1	TRBJ2-5	ASSRRTNQETQY
TRBV6-5	TRBJ2-6	ASSYRDSGANVLT
TRBV20-1	TRBJ2-7	SAFEQGLSYEQY
TRBV7-6	TRBJ1-2	AIQGMDYGYT
TRBV12-3/TRBV12-4	TRBJ1-1	ASSPNRHTEAF
TRBV9	TRBJ2-7	ASSGGGRVREQY
TRBV12-3/TRBV12-4	TRBJ2-3	ASSYQGQGVGTDTQY
TRBV7-9	TRBJ1-1	ASSSWTGKNTEAF
TRBV5-4	TRBJ2-1	ASSFEGERGGFYNEQF
TRBV4-1	TRBJ2-5	ASSQVQRGGQETQY
TRBV28	TRBJ2-1	ASRGGPYNEQF
TRBV5-6	TRBJ1-1	ASSFQAMNTEAF
TRBV7-3	TRBJ2-2	ASSLSTGTGELF
TRBV6-6	TRBJ2-1	ASSYRQQEQF
TRBV5-1	TRBJ2-7	ASSPGDSYEQY
TRBV5-1	TRBJ2-7	ASKVGYSYEQY
TRBV5-4	TRBJ1-1	ASSYATGDDTEAF
TRBV12-3/TRBV12-4	TRBJ2-5	ASSPARLTSGGGETQY
TRBV28	TRBJ1-5	ASSWRWQRNQPQH
TRBV15	TRBJ2-5	ATSRELTGQNLETQY
TRBV7-2	TRBJ2-3	ASSFPGGAGGDTQY
TRBV9	TRBJ1-2	ASSVGGRANYGYT
TRBV5-1	TRBJ2-3	ASSKAPILAGVTDTQY
TRBV5-6	TRBJ1-2	ASSLQGAVYGYT
TRBV9	TRBJ2-3	ASSAFPGTSGGADTQY
TRBV5-1	TRBJ2-5	ASSQGLAATQY
TRBV2	TRBJ2-7	ASRAGTSGGADEQY
TRBV5-1	TRBJ2-3	ASSLAGRDTQY
TRBV5-1	TRBJ2-1	ASSWAPAGLADLSYNEQF
TRBV20-1	TRBJ2-1	SARDSTYNEQF
TRBV12-3/TRBV12-4	TRBJ2-3	ASSLAGTGTDTQY
TRBV7-9	TRBJ2-6	ASSSTGGLSGANVLT
TRBV19	TRBJ1-4	ASTRTGAPNEKLF
TRBV15	TRBJ2-1	ATSRDWAGGGYNEQF
TRBV5-1	TRBJ2-7	ASSWKEGATYEQY
TRBV7-8	TRBJ1-5	ASSLNGQGRNQPQH
TRBV20-1	TRBJ2-3	SARVPASEFVGTDTQY
TRBV5-1	TRBJ2-5	ASSKWTTQETQY
TRBV7-3	TRBJ2-3	ASSLTRGGGRDTQY
TRBV12-3/TRBV12-4	TRBJ2-1	ASSRLAGNNEQF
TRBV28	TRBJ1-1	ASSVPGQGEAF
TRBV12-3/TRBV12-4	TRBJ1-5	ASSGFDSNQPQH